Listed here are 12 T cell receptor beta chains from one sample, sequenced in a study of response to subunit inactivated influenza vaccine. TCRdb re-called the RT-PCR reads with MiXCR, one entry per CDR3 protein. This sample has a few hundred thousand distinct CDR3 sequences; 14% occur once, and the top ten carry over 8.5%. Material: PBMCs from blood, obtained roughly 13 days after vaccination. The receptors here all came from a man aged 45 to 65 who received an inactivated influenza vaccine.

Concerning this clonotype: The junction and the germline gene differ at one end; a read error may be behind it. This chain connects TRBV7-7 to TRBJ2-5, with 10 positions matching TRBD1. Germline lookup yields CDR1 SSHAT and CDR2 FNYEAQ (reference sequence). The CDR3 sequence is 13 residues long. This chain's CDR3 is CASRRQGAETQYF. Here the CDR3 DNA reads TGTGCTAGCAGAAGACAGGGGGCGGAGACCCAGTACTTC.

This clonotype was seen more than once but under ten times. V usage is TRBV20-1 and J usage is TRBJ1-6; D remains ambiguous. The V end lost 2 bases, the J end lost 3 bases, and 5 bases lay between the germline ends. Germline V CDR1 and CDR2: DFQATT, SNEGSKA (reference sequence). The CDR3 contains 13 residues. The CDR3: CSARPSYNSPLHF. The CDR3 nucleotides read TGCAGTGCTAGACCCAGCTATAATTCACCCCTCCACTTT.

The sample holds a few counts of this clonotype. V is TRBV7-6 and J is TRBJ2-5; weak D call: TRBD1 (6 bases). The germline CDR1 and CDR2 sequences are SGHVS and FNYEAQ. CDR3 size: 14 residues. Trimming stripped 4 bases from V and 5 bases from J, with 14 bases between. The CDR3: CASSSDRLWETQYF. CDR3 bases: TGTGCCAGCAGCTCGGACAGACTTTGGGAGACCCAGTACTTC.

The chain is built from TRBV5-1 and TRBJ2-3, with 9 bases that match TRBD2. J lost 2 bases, V lost 0 bases, and 4 bases had no gene match. This CDR3 has 16 amino acids. Germline V lookup: CDR1 SGHRS, CDR2 YFSETQ. The DNA of the CDR3 is TGCGCCAGCAGCTTGGGACTAGCGGCAATCACAGATACGCAGTATTTT. Protein: CASSLGLAAITDTQYF.

This clonotype occurred a few times. CDR3 loop: CSATSIQLQSYNEQFF. The CDR3 DNA reads as TGCAGTGCTACCTCGATCCAACTTCAATCCTACAATGAGCAGTTCTTC. The chain recombines TRBV20-1 with TRBJ2-1; D unresolved. V was trimmed by 4 bases and J by 1 base, leaving 17 bases between them. Germline V lookup: CDR1 DFQATT, CDR2 SNEGSKA (reference sequence). The CDR3 contains 16 residues.

The chain couples TRBV5-1 to TRBJ2-7, with D hard to call. V shed 3 bases and J shed 2 bases, with 9 bases lying between them. The CDR3 is made up of 13 amino acids. Germline values: CDR1 SGHRS, CDR2 YFSETQ. The CDR3 DNA is TGCGCCAGCAGCTCCGGGCACCCCTACGAGCAGTACTTC. Its translation is CASSSGHPYEQYF.

The genes are TRBV4-3 and TRBJ1-2; a possible D gene is TRBD1 (5 bases). The CDR3 runs to 17 residues. Germline CDR1 and CDR2: LGHNA and YSLEER. Trimming cost V 0 bases and J 4 bases, with 18 bases left between them. The CDR3 reads CASSQDLRGGFGYGYTF. CDR3 nucleotides: TGCGCCAGCAGCCAAGATCTCCGTGGGGGTTTTGGCTATGGCTACACCTTC.

The chain recombines TRBV6-6 with TRBJ2-7, with D maybe TRBD2 (6 bases). The V gene's germline CDR1 is MNHNY and CDR2 SVGAGI (reference sequence). Trimming took 5 bases from V and 5 from J, leaving 13 bases between them. The CDR3 is 13 amino acids. CDR3 sequence (DNA): TGTGCCAGCAGTAGCGCAGGGAGGAACGAGCAGTACTTC. It translates to CASSSAGRNEQYF.

The sample holds a few counts of this clonotype. This chain connects TRBV20-1 to TRBJ2-4; D is perhaps TRBD1 (6 bases). V was cut by 0 bases and J by 15 bases, with 15 bases left in between. The CDR3 covers 12 residues. CDR1 and CDR2 from the germline V gene are DFQATT and SNEGSKA (reference sequence). In nucleotides, the CDR3 is TGCAGTGCTAGAGAGACAGGTTTTGAGTTGTACTTC. It encodes CSARETGFELYF.

There are a few counts of this clonotype. This sequence joins TRBV4-3 and TRBJ1-5; D remains unclear. The germline V gene encodes CDR1 LGHNA and CDR2 YSLEER. Trimming removed 4 bases at V and 0 bases at J, with 10 bases between. CDR3 size: 15 residues. CDR3 loop: CASSPQLHSNQPQHF. In DNA form, the CDR3 reads TGCGCCAGCAGCCCCCAACTGCATAGCAATCAGCCCCAGCATTTT.

The sample holds one count of this clonotype. V gene TRBV12-5 combines with J gene TRBJ2-7; D ambiguous. CDR3 length equals 13 residues. Germline V lookup: CDR1 LGHNT, CDR2 FRNRAP. V was cut by 0 bases and J by 0 bases, with 3 bases left in between. In DNA, the CDR3 is TGTGCTAGTGGTTTGGTAGCCTCCTACGAGCAGTACTTC. Amino acid sequence: CASGLVASYEQYF. Full variable domain (remainder filled in from reference TRBV12-5 and TRBJ2-7): DARVTQTPRHKVTEMGQEVTMRCQPILGHNTVFWYRQTMMQGLELLAYFRNRAPLDDSGMPKDRFSAEMPDATLATLKIQPSEPRDSAVYFCASGLVASYEQYFGPGTRLTVT.

The chain is built from TRBV20-1 and TRBJ2-2, with D tentatively TRBD1 or TRBD2 (5 bases each). This CDR3 region has 17 residues. Germline CDR1 is DFQATT and CDR2 is SNEGSKA (reference sequence). V lost 0 bases and J 2 bases, leaving 16 bases between the germline ends. The CDR3 reads CSARDWIGDGNTGELFF. For the CDR3, the DNA is TGCAGTGCTAGAGATTGGATAGGGGACGGCAACACCGGGGAGCTGTTTTTT.